This TCR beta chain was documented in a study of spatial heterogeneity in lung cancer. To note about this clonotype: Its antigen is still unknown.

Time point in this sample: sample taken at primary tumor resection. The CDR3 runs to 12 residues. Between the trimmed V and J ends, which lost 6 bases and 8 bases, there was a span of 12 bases. Germline assignment: CDR1 SGHTA and CDR2 FQGTGA. Study-wide results and caveats: Higher tumor mutation counts went along with higher counts of expanded intratumoral alpha and beta TCRs. Counts for ubiquitous and regional expanded TCRs went along with ubiquitous and regional nonsynonymous mutations, respectively.

Carried by each TCR cDNA molecule was a unique molecular identifier. TCRdb recomputed calls from the 5' RACE reads with MiXCR, one row per CDR3 protein. Here the sample spans 20,000 to 25,000 distinct CDR3 sequences, 5% to 7% being singletons. The TCR sequence derives from a male donor with early-stage non-small cell lung cancer. The material sequenced was lung tumor tissue, taken at surgery. The chain combines TRBV7-3 with TRBJ2-3, with unresolved D. CDR3 amino acids: CASSSDYGTQYF. For the CDR3, the DNA is TGTGCCAGCAGTTCGGATTATGGTACGCAGTATTTT. The full variable domain, in which reference TRBV7-3 and TRBJ2-3 provide the parts outside the CDR3, is GAGVSQTPSNKVTEKGKYVELRCDPISGHTALYWYRQSLGQGPEFLIYFQGTGAADDSGLPNDRFFAVRPEGSVSTLKIQRTERGDSAVYLCASSSDYGTQYFGPGTRLTVL.